This entry is about one TCR beta chain. Using approximately 15 ng of total RNA, TCR libraries were made with the QIAseq Immune Repertoire TCR panel. TCRdb processed the reads anew with MiXCR; each CDR3 protein has one entry. The table shows 350 to 450 distinct CDR3 sequences, with roughly an eighth occurring only once. The data derive from a study of circulating CD8 cells and anti-PD-1 response in melanoma. CDR3 size: 18 residues. CDR1 SNHLY and CDR2 FYNNEI come from the germline V gene. After removal of 4 bases from V and 5 bases from J, the junction contained 10 bases not matched to a gene. Sorting of live CD3+CD8+TCRalphabeta+ cells by PD-1 and/or TIGIT gave four subsets.

This receptor was taken from a human donor with melanoma. The sequencing used CD8+ T cells from PBMCs, collected at baseline or after one month of anti-PD-1 therapy (not recorded which). The chain couples TRBV2 to TRBJ2-5; 16 bases line up with TRBD2. The CDR3 loop is CASSADWGLAGGLETQYF. The CDR3 bases are TGTGCCAGCAGTGCAGATTGGGGACTAGCGGGGGGGCTGGAGACCCAGTACTTC.